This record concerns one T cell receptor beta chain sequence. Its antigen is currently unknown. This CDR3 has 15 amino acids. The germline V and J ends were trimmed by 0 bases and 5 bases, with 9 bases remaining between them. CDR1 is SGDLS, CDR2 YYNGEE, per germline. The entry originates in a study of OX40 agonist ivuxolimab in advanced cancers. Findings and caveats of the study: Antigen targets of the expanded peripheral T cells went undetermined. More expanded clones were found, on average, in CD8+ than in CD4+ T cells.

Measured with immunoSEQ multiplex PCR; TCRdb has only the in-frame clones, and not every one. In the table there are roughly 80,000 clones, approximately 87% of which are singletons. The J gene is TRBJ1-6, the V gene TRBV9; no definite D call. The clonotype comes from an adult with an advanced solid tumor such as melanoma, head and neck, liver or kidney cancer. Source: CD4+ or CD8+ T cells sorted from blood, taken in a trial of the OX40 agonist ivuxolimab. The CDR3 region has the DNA TGTGCCAGCAGCGTAGGAGTCCCCAATAATTCACCCCTCCACTTT. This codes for CASSVGVPNNSPLHF.